The entry that follows covers one TCR beta chain sequence. No antigen is known for it. Germline CDR1 reads MGHRA; CDR2 reads YSYEKL. The CDR3 length is 18 residues. With 0 bases removed from V and 5 bases from J, the gap between germline ends came to 20 bases. The sample comes from a study of read filtering for tumor transcriptome and immune sequencing. Background on the study: Per sample, TCR-region reads ranged about 4 to 11 million by IR-seq, 85 to 1273 by RNA-seq. Notes on the study in general: Even smaller IR-seq throughput identified most shared clonotypes. Dropping single-read clonotypes raised IR-seq and RNA-seq shared-clonotype correlation.

The library was built from about 370 ng RNA with molecular barcoded adaptors for alpha/delta and beta/gamma chains. In TCRdb, the reads were re-called with MiXCR into one record per CDR3 protein. Of about 57,000 distinct CDR3 sequences in the sample, around 20% are singletons; the top ten hold 15% to 20%. This receptor was taken from a donor at least 40 years old with multiple myeloma. V usage is TRBV4-1 and J usage is TRBJ2-1, with TRBD2 as a possible D gene (6 bases). Sequencing was performed on a population of CD138-negative cells sorted from bone marrow. CDR3 coding DNA: TGCGCCAGCAGCCAAGATCTGCTAGCGCCGGTAAAGGACAATGAGCAGTTCTTC. Translation gives CASSQDLLAPVKDNEQFF.